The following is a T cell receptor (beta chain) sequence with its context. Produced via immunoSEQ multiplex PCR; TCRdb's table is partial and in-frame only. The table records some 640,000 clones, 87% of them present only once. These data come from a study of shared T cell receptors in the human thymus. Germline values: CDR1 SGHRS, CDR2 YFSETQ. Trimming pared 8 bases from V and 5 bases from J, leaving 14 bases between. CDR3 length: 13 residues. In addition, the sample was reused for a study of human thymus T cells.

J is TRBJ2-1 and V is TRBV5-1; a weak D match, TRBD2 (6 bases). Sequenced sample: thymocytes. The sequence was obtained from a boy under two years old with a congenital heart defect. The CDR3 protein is CASSGLRDNEQFF. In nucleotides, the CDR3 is TGCGCCAGTTCGGGACTGAGAGACAATGAGCAGTTCTTC.